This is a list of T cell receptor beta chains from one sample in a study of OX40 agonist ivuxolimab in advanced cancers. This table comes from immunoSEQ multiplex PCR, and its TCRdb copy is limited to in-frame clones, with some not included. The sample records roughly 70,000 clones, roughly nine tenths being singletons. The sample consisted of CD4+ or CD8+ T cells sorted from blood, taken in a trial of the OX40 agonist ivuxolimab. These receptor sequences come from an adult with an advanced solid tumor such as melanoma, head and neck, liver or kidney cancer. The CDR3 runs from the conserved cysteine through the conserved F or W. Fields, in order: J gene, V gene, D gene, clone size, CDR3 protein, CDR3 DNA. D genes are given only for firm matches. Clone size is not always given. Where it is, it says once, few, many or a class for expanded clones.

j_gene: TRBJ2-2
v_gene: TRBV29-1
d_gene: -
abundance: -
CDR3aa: CSAGGHRNTGELFF
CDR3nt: TGCAGCGCTGGGGGTCACAGGAACACCGGGGAGCTGTTTTTT

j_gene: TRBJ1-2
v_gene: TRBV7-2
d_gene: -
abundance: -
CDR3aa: CASSPRLGTGGYTF
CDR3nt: TGTGCCAGCAGCCCCCGGTTGGGGACGGGTGGCTACACCTTC

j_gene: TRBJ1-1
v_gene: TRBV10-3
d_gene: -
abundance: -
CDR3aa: CAISGGVNTEAFF
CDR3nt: TGTGCCATCAGTGGAGGGGTGAACACTGAAGCTTTCTTT

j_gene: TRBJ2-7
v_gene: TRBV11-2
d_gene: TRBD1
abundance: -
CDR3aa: CASSSRTGGYEQYF
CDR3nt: TGTGCCAGCAGCTCCCGGACAGGGGGCTACGAGCAGTACTTC

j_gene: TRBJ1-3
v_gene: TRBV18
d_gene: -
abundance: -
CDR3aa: CASSPLTPKEHTGNTIYF
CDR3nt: TGTGCCAGCTCACCACTAACACCGAAGGAACATACTGGAAACACCATATATTTT

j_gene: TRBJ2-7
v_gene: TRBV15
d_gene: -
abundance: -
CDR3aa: CATSRGNVGGYEQYF
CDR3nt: TGTGCCACCAGCAGGGGGAACGTTGGCGGTTACGAGCAGTACTTC

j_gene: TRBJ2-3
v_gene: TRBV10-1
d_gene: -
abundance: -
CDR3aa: CASSALGSTDTQYF
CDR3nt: TGCGCCAGCAGTGCTCTCGGAAGCACAGATACGCAGTATTTT

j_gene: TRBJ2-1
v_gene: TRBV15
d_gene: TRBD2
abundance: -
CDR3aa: CATSRASGSINEQFF
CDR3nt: TGTGCCACCAGCAGAGCTAGCGGGAGCATCAATGAGCAGTTCTTC

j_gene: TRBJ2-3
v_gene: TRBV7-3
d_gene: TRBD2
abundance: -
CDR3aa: CASSSLAGVLDTQYF
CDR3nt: TGTGCCAGCAGCTCCCTAGCGGGAGTTTTAGATACGCAGTATTTT

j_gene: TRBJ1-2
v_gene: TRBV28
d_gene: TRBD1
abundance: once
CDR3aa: CASTPRRQGLYGYTF
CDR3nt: TGTGCCAGCACCCCCAGGAGACAGGGGTTGTATGGCTACACCTTC

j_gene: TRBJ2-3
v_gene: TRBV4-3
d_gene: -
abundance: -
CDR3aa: CASSPYSGRTDTQYF
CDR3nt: TGCGCCAGCAGCCCCTATAGCGGACGCACAGATACGCAGTATTTT

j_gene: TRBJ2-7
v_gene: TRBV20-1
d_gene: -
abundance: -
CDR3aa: CSLRESYEQYF
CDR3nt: TGCTCGCTAAGGGAGAGTTACGAGCAGTACTTC

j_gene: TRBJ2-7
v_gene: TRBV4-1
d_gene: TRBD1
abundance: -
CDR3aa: CASSQEGGQGYYEQYF
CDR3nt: TGCGCCAGCAGCCAAGAAGGAGGACAGGGGTACTACGAGCAGTACTTC

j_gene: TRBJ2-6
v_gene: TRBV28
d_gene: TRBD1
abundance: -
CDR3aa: CASSYGQGAQSGANVLTF
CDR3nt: TGTGCCAGCAGTTATGGACAGGGCGCTCAGTCTGGGGCCAACGTCCTGACTTTC

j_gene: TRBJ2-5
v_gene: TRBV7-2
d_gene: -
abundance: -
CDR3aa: CASSSTRDEWAQYF
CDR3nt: TGTGCCAGCAGCTCAACGAGGGACGAATGGGCCCAGTACTTC

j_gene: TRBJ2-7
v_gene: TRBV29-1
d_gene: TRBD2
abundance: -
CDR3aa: CSVAPASGVYEQYF
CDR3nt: TGCAGCGTCGCCCCGGCTAGCGGGGTCTACGAGCAGTACTTC

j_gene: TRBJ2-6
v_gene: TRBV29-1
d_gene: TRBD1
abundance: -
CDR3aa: CSVETGIGANVLTF
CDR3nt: TGCAGCGTAGAGACAGGGATTGGGGCCAACGTCCTGACTTTC

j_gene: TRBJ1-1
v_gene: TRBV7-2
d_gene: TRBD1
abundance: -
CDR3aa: CASSPDRLTEAFF
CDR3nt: TGTGCCAGCAGCCCGGACAGGCTCACTGAAGCTTTCTTT

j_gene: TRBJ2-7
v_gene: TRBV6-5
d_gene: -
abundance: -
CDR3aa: CASTLNSRSYEQYF
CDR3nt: TGTGCCAGCACCTTAAACAGCAGAAGTTACGAGCAGTACTTC

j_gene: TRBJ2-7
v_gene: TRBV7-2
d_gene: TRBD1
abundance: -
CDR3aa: CASSLAPGGQGFSYEQYF
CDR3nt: TGTGCCAGCAGCTTAGCGCCCGGAGGACAGGGGTTCTCCTACGAGCAGTACTTC

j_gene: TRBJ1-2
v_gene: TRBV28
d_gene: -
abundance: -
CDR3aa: CASSQSREPLRKGYTF
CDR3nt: TGTGCCAGCAGTCAATCCCGAGAACCCCTAAGAAAAGGCTACACCTTC

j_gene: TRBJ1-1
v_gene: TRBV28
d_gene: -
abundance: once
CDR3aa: CASWDMNTEAFF
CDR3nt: TGTGCCAGCTGGGATATGAACACTGAAGCTTTCTTT

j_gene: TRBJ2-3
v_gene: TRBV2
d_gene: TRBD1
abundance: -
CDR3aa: CASKTGVADTQYF
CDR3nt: TGTGCCAGCAAGACAGGGGTGGCAGATACGCAGTATTTT

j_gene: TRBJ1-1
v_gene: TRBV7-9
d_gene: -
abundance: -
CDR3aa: CASSLGSTEAFF
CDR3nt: TGTGCCAGCAGCTTAGGCAGCACTGAAGCTTTCTTT

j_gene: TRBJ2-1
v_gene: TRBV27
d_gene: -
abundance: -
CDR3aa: CASRRLVVNNEQFF
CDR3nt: TGTGCCAGCCGCCGACTAGTTGTGAACAATGAGCAGTTCTTC

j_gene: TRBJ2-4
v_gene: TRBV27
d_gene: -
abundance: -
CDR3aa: CASSSLGETKNIQYF
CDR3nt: TGTGCCAGCAGTTCTCTGGGTGAGACCAAAAACATTCAGTACTTC

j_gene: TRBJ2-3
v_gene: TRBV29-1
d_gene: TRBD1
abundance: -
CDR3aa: CSVAPRDRVGVTDTQYF
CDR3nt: TGCAGCGTTGCCCCCCGGGACAGGGTAGGGGTCACAGATACGCAGTATTTT

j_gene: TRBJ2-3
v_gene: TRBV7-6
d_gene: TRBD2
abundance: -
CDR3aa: CASSSLAGGFTDTQYF
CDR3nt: TGTGCCAGCAGCTCACTAGCGGGAGGGTTCACAGATACGCAGTATTTT

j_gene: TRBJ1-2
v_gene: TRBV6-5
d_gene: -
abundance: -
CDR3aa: CASSTGGKANYGYTF
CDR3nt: TGTGCCAGCAGTACTGGCGGAAAAGCTAACTATGGCTACACCTTC

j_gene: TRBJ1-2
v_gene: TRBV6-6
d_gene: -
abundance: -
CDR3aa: CASNQHPEWYGYTF
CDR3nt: TGTGCCAGCAACCAGCATCCCGAGTGGTATGGCTACACCTTC

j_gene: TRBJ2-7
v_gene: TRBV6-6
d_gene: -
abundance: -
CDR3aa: CASSFSRTYEQYF
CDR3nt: TGTGCCAGCAGTTTCTCGCGTACCTACGAGCAGTACTTC

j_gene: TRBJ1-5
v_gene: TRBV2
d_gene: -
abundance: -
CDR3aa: CASLGREGANQPQHF
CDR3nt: TGTGCCAGCTTGGGGAGAGAGGGTGCAAATCAGCCCCAGCATTTT

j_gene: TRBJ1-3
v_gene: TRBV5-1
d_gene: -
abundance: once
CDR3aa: CASSLGQAENTIYF
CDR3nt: TGCGCCAGCAGCTTGGGGCAGGCGGAAAACACCATATATTTT

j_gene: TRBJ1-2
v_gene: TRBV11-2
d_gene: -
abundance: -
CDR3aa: CASSLDSAGGRYSYGYTF
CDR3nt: TGTGCCAGCAGCTTAGATAGCGCGGGGGGGCGCTACAGCTATGGCTACACCTTC

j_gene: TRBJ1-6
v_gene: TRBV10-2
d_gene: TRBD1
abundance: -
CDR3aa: CATGTGTNSPLHF
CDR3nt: TGCGCCACCGGGACAGGGACGAATTCACCCCTCCACTTT

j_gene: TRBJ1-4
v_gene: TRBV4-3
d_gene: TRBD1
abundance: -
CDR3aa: CASSQEAQGAGEKLFF
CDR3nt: TGCGCCAGCAGCCAAGAAGCTCAGGGGGCGGGAGAAAAACTGTTTTTT

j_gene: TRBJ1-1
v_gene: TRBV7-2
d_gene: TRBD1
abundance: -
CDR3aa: CASSLADRGPLEAFF
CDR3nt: TGTGCCAGCAGCTTAGCGGACAGGGGGCCACTGGAAGCTTTCTTT

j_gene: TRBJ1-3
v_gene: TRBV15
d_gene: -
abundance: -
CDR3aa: CATSRDWGPGNTIYF
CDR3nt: TGTGCCACCAGCAGAGATTGGGGACCCGGAAACACCATATATTTT

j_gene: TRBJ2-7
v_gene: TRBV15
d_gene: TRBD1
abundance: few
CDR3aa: CATTPGQGRYEQYF
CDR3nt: TGTGCCACCACCCCGGGACAGGGTAGATACGAGCAGTACTTC

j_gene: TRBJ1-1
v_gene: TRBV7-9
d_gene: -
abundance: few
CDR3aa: CASSPRGQSNTEAFF
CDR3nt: TGTGCCAGCAGCCCCAGAGGACAGTCGAACACTGAAGCTTTCTTT

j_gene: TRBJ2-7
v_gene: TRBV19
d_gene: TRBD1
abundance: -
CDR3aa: CASSRDRVYEQYF
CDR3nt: TGTGCCAGTAGTCGGGACAGGGTCTACGAGCAGTACTTC

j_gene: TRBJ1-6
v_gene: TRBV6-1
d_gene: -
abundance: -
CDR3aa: CASSRASHVPLHF
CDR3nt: TGTGCCAGCAGCCGGGCCAGCCATGTACCCCTCCACTTT

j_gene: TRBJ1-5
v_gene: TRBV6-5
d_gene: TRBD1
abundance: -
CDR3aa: CASSGTGLNQPQHF
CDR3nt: TGTGCCAGCAGTGGGACAGGTCTAAACCAGCCCCAGCATTTT

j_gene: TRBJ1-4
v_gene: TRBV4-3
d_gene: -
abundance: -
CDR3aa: CASSRGGASPRELFF
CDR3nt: TGCGCCAGCAGCCGCGGGGGGGCGAGTCCCAGGGAACTGTTTTTT

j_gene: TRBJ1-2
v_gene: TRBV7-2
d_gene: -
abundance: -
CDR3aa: CASSLGQNYGYTF
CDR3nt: TGTGCCAGCAGCTTAGGACAGAACTATGGCTACACCTTC